This TCR beta chain is drawn from a study of technical replicates of blood from a handful of donors. This CDR3 contains 13 residues. V was clipped by 4 bases and J by 2 bases, with 8 bases between them. Germline V gene sequence: CDR1 SGDLS, CDR2 YYNGEE. TCRdb keeps only in-frame clones here, not all; method: immunoSEQ multiplex PCR. The repertoire includes tens of thousands of clones, roughly 93% of them detected once, and less than 0.3% sits in the top ten. This receptor was taken from a human donor in good health. V is TRBV9 and J is TRBJ2-3; no clear D gene. Sequencing was done on a sample of T cells isolated from PBMCs. CDR3 sequence reads: CASSTSFTDTQYF. CDR3 in DNA: TGTGCCAGCAGCACTTCCTTCACAGATACGCAGTATTTT. Supplemented by reference TRBV9 and TRBJ2-3, the full variable domain reads DSGVTQTPKHLITATGQRVTLRCSPRSGDLSVYWYQQSLDQGLQFLIQYYNGEERAKGNILERFSAQQFPDLHSELNLSSLELGDSALYFCASSTSFTDTQYFGPGTRLTVL.